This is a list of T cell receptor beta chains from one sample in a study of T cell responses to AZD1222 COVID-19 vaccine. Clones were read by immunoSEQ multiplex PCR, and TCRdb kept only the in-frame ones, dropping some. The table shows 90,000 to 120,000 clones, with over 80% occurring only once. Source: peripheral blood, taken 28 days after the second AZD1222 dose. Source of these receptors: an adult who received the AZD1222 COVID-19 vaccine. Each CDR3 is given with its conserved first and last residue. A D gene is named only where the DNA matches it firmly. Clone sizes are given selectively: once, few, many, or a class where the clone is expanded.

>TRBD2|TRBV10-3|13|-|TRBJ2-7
CATGSGGAYEQYF
TGTGCCACCGGAAGCGGGGGGGCATACGAGCAGTACTTC
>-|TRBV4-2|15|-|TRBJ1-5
CASSQDRGSNQPQHF
TGTGCCAGCAGCCAAGATAGGGGAAGCAATCAGCCCCAGCATTTT
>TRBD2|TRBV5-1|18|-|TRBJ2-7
CASSLAPTSGGVSYEQYF
TGCGCCAGCAGCTTGGCCCCAACTAGCGGGGGGGTTAGCTACGAGCAGTACTTC
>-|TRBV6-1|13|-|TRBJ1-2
CASSEANKKGYTF
TGTGCCAGCAGTGAAGCCAACAAAAAAGGCTACACCTTC
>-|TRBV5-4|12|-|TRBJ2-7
CASSQGGNEQYF
TGTGCCAGTTCTCAGGGGGGCAACGAGCAGTACTTC
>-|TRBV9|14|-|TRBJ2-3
CASSPSRPTDTQYF
TGTGCCAGCAGCCCCAGTAGACCTACAGATACGCAGTATTTT
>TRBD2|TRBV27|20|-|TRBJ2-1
CASSLDGTSGGRGTYNEQFF
TGTGCCAGCAGTTTAGACGGGACTAGCGGGGGACGGGGAACCTACAATGAGCAGTTCTTC
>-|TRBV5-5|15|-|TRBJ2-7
CASSLKGVGASEQYF
TGTGCCAGCAGCTTGAAAGGGGTCGGTGCTAGCGAGCAGTACTTC
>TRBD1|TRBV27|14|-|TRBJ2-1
CASSTGQVNNEQFF
TGTGCCAGCAGTACCGGACAGGTTAACAATGAGCAGTTCTTC
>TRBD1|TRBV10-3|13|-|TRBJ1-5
CAISEGTAQPQHF
TGTGCCATCAGTGAGGGGACAGCTCAGCCCCAGCATTTT
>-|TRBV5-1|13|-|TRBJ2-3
CASTFGGTDTQYF
TGCGCCAGCACTTTCGGGGGCACAGATACGCAGTATTTT
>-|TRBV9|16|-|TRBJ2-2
CASSEIPGLRTGELFF
TGTGCCAGCAGCGAGATCCCGGGTCTGAGGACCGGGGAGCTGTTTTTT
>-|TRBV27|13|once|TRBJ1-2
CASSLQGQFGYTF
TGTGCCAGCAGTTTACAGGGCCAATTTGGCTACACCTTC
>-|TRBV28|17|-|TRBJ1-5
CASSFLGATKSNQPQHF
TGTGCCAGCAGTTTCCTAGGGGCCACAAAGAGCAATCAGCCCCAGCATTTT
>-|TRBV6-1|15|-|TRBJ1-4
CASSEPGLGSEKLFF
TGTGCCAGCAGTGAACCGGGACTTGGGAGTGAAAAACTGTTTTTT
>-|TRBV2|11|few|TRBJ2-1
CASRGVVLQFF
TGTGCCAGCAGGGGGGTGGTGCTCCAGTTCTTC
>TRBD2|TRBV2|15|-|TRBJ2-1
CASIEGLAAYNEQFF
TGTGCCAGCATCGAGGGACTAGCGGCCTACAATGAGCAGTTCTTC
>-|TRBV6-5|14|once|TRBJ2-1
CASTEGVYYNEQFF
TGTGCCAGCACCGAAGGGGTATACTACAATGAGCAGTTCTTC
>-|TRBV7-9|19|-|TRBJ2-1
CASSLVSSGEFISYNEQFF
TGTGCCAGCAGCTTAGTCTCGTCAGGGGAGTTTATTTCCTACAATGAGCAGTTCTTC
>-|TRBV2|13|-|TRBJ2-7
CASKEAFSGEQYF
TGTGCCAGCAAGGAGGCGTTTAGTGGCGAGCAGTACTTC
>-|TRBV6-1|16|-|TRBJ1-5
CASSENFGGFDQPQHF
TGTGCCAGCAGTGAAAACTTTGGAGGGTTTGATCAGCCCCAGCATTTT
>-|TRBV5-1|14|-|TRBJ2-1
CASSLSAGANEQFF
TGCGCCAGCAGCTTGTCGGCGGGGGCCAATGAGCAGTTCTTC